This TCR beta chain is from a study of breast tumors, draining lymph nodes, adjacent tissues. General study findings and limits: Luminal-like breast cancer showed significantly higher tumor–nontumor repertoire similarity than basal-like. Tumor T cell lymph node origin was a supported hypothesis, not proven. Most tumor T cells seemingly derive from lymph node, then expand in tumor. Tumor repertoires ranked between lymph nodes and nontumor tissue in diversity, with V and J gene preferences.

Axillary draining lymph nodes of breast cancer patients supplied the node samples. CDR3 size: 16 residues. J was trimmed by 5 bases and V by 3 bases; bases with no gene match: 9. CDR1 and CDR2 from the germline V gene are KGHDR and SFDVKD. MiXCR, run by TCRdb on the multiplex PCR reads, gives a single entry per CDR3 protein. The sample yields around 150,000 distinct CDR3 sequences, around 24% seen once. This clonotype occurred many times. Antigen: not known. Sample: axillary lymph node tissue. The clonotype originates from a female donor with breast cancer. Some clones in this sample may be carry-over from other donors' samples. The chain joins TRBV24-1 to TRBJ2-5; 9 nucleotides match TRBD1. CDR3 in amino acids: CATSDPQGAGWETQYF. The CDR3 DNA reads as TGTGCCACCAGTGATCCACAGGGGGCCGGGTGGGAGACCCAGTACTTC.